The 15 T cell receptor beta chains below were found in one sample sequenced in a study of blood T cell repertoires in COVID-19. Libraries were prepared by immunoSEQ multiplex PCR; TCRdb keeps only in-frame clonotypes and omits some of them. The sample has around 300,000 clones; around 90% are singletons. Material for sequencing was PBMCs or T cells enriched from blood (not recorded which). These receptors came from a middle-aged woman who had recovered from COVID-19.

This clone was found a few times. The chain links TRBV7-2 to TRBJ1-1, with TRBD1 matching 10 bases. Germline CDR1 and CDR2: SGHTA and FQGNSA. The length of the CDR3 is 15 residues. J was trimmed by 2 bases and V by 5 bases; bases with no gene match: 5. CDR3 bases: TGTGCCAGCAGCAGGGACAGGGGTAGTAACACTGAAGCTTTCTTT. It specifies CASSRDRGSNTEAFF.

The J gene is TRBJ2-7, the V gene TRBV11-1; 10 positions agree with TRBD2. Trimming cost V 0 bases and J 2 bases; bases outside gene matches: 7. Germline loops: CDR1 SGHAT, CDR2 FQDESV (reference sequence). The CDR3 length is 17 residues. In DNA form, the CDR3 reads TGTGCCAGCAGCTTAGCCAAACTAGCGGGGCCGGCCTACGAGCAGTACTTC. Its translation: CASSLAKLAGPAYEQYF.

This chain joins TRBV7-2 and TRBJ2-3; 8 positions agree with TRBD1. Germline V lookup: CDR1 SGHTA, CDR2 FQGNSA. V lost 5 bases, J lost 4 bases, and 8 bases stayed unmatched. The CDR3 covers 15 residues. The DNA for the CDR3 is TGTGCCAGCAGCCACAACAGGGGGTTGGCAGATACGCAGTATTTT. Translated, it gives CASSHNRGLADTQYF.

The V and J genes are TRBV7-2 and TRBJ1-4, with TRBD1 as a possible D gene (6 bases). The V gene's germline CDR1 is SGHTA and CDR2 FQGNSA. V was pared by 5 bases and J by 7 bases, with 20 bases between. This CDR3 is built from 16 residues. CDR3 in DNA: TGTGCCAGCAGCCCCTTCGGACAGTCGGGCGGTGAAAAACTGTTTTTT. Translated: CASSPFGQSGGEKLFF.

In its sample, this clone was seen once. The rearrangement uses TRBV6-5 and TRBJ2-5; TRBD2 matches 8 bases. Germline values: CDR1 MNHEY, CDR2 SVGAGI. With 6 bases clipped from V and 5 bases from J, the junction kept 11 bases outside the gene matches. The CDR3 is 15 residues long. The CDR3: CASREPGLGEETQYF. CDR3 nucleotide sequence: TGTGCCAGCAGGGAGCCGGGACTAGGAGAGGAGACCCAGTACTTC.

This sequence joins TRBV15 and TRBJ1-4; 9 positions match TRBD1. The CDR3 runs to 17 residues. The V and J ends lost 3 bases and 7 bases, in that order; junction bases with no gene match: 12. CDR1 and CDR2 from the germline V gene are LNHNV and YYDKDF (reference sequence). CDR3 nucleotides: TGTGCCACCAGCAGGGGACAGGGAATCGGAGGGGGTGAAAAACTGTTTTTT. This sequence encodes CATSRGQGIGGGEKLFF.

V is TRBV18 and J is TRBJ2-6; 7 bases agree with TRBD1. The trim removed 2 bases at V and 0 bases at J, leaving 10 bases unmatched. Germline V gives CDR1 KGHSH, CDR2 LQKENI. CDR3 length equals 19 residues. CDR3 sequence reads: CASSPGGRTGHSGANVLTF. The DNA of the CDR3 is TGTGCCAGCTCACCAGGTGGGCGGACAGGCCACTCTGGGGCCAACGTCCTGACTTTC.

This clone was detected a few times. The rearrangement uses TRBV2 and TRBJ1-5; 10 nucleotides match TRBD1. V trimming: 8 bases; J trimming: 7 bases; junction bases outside the gene matches: 8. The CDR3 consists of 14 residues. Germline V gene lookup returns CDR1 SNHLY and CDR2 FYNNEI. CDR3 sequence: CASVRDRGYQPQHF. CDR3 nucleotide sequence: TGTGCCAGCGTCCGGGACAGGGGTTACCAGCCCCAGCATTTT.

The chain combines TRBV13 with TRBJ1-5; D ambiguous. Germline lookup yields CDR1 PRHDT and CDR2 FYEKMQ (reference sequence). This CDR3 contains 14 residues. Trimming removed 3 bases from V and 6 bases from J, with 12 bases in between. DNA of the CDR3: TGTGCCAGCAGCTTTGGCAGGAAGAGTCAGCCCCAGCATTTT. It yields the protein CASSFGRKSQPQHF.

The V and J genes are TRBV27 and TRBJ1-4; weak D call: TRBD1 (6 bases). This CDR3 region has 15 residues. The germline V gene encodes CDR1 MNHEY and CDR2 SMNVEV (reference sequence). Trimming removed 4 bases at V and 6 bases at J, with 15 bases between. The CDR3 protein is CASSSWDKVDEKLFF. CDR3 in DNA: TGTGCCAGCAGTTCCTGGGACAAAGTCGATGAAAAACTGTTTTTT.

V and J are TRBV13 and TRBJ2-7; D unresolved. The V end lost 5 bases, the J end lost 6 bases, and 20 bases lay between the germline ends. Germline loops: CDR1 PRHDT, CDR2 FYEKMQ (reference sequence). The CDR3 contains 15 residues. The CDR3 DNA reads as TGTGCCAGCAGCCGAAATAGAGGCGTGGGTTTCGAGCAGTACTTC. Translated: CASSRNRGVGFEQYF.

The chain combines TRBV9 with TRBJ1-2; 8 nucleotides agree with TRBD1. V gave up 3 bases and J gave up 1 base; unmatched junction bases: 5. In germline, CDR1 is SGDLS, CDR2 YYNGEE. This CDR3 region has 15 residues. CDR3 nucleotide sequence: TGTGCCAGCAGCGGGGGACAGGCGGGTAACTATGGCTACACCTTC. As protein: CASSGGQAGNYGYTF.

As to this clone: One end of the junction does not line up with germline, which may come from a read error. The chain couples TRBV14 to TRBJ2-7; D possibly corresponds to TRBD2 (6 bases). Germline lookup yields CDR1 SGHDN and CDR2 FVKESK. This CDR3 spans 15 amino acids. CDR3 loop: CASTQGRGKDYEQYF. The CDR3 bases are TGTGCCAGCACCCAAGGTCGCGGGAAGGACTACGAGCAGTACTTC.

V usage is TRBV6-2 or TRBV6-3 and J usage is TRBJ1-2; D unresolved. The CDR3 runs to 13 residues. V shed 2 bases and J shed 7 bases, with 11 bases lying between them. The germline CDR1 and CDR2 sequences are MNHEY and SVGEGT. Here the CDR3 reads CASSYVLSAGYTF. Written as DNA, the CDR3 is TGTGCCAGCAGTTACGTCCTTAGCGCTGGCTACACCTTC.

The sample holds one count of this clone. CDR3 protein: CASRGHSLYEQYF. The CDR3 bases are TGTGCCAGCAGGGGACATTCCCTCTACGAGCAGTACTTC. The J gene is TRBJ2-7, the V gene TRBV12-3 or TRBV12-4; D is perhaps TRBD1 (6 bases). The CDR3 sequence is 13 residues long. V lost 6 bases, J lost 3 bases, and 12 bases lay in between.